This TCR beta chain was recorded in a study of blood T cell repertoires in COVID-19. Study at large: Samples taken during acute and convalescent COVID-19 were collected in the United States, Italy and Spain. Nucleic acid was either cDNA or gDNA, and it came from T cells, B-cell-depleted T cells, or PBMCs.

In the original analysis: Reference gene primer amplification yielded estimated nucleated cell counts. The protocol was immunoSEQ multiplex PCR, while the TCRdb copy is restricted to in-frame clones and leaves out a portion. The V and J calls and clone size were taken over from that table, and D and trimming were inferred from the DNA. This table has about 200,000 clones, 75% to 90% appearing once. Germline CDR1 and CDR2: LNHDA and SQIVND (reference sequence). The CDR3 covers 15 residues. Trimming cost V 3 bases and J 7 bases, with 13 bases left between them. The specimen was peripheral blood. This receptor was taken from a man in his sixties with acute or convalescent COVID-19. The V gene is TRBV19, the J gene TRBJ1-6; possibly TRBD1 for D (5 bases). CDR3 loop: CASSIPGLQNSPLHF. DNA for the CDR3: TGTGCCAGTAGTATTCCAGGGCTCCAAAATTCACCCCTCCACTTT.